The next 9 T cell receptor beta chains were all read from a single sample in a study of cytomegalovirus exposure and HLA in healthy donors. Using immunoSEQ multiplex PCR, the repertoire was profiled, and TCRdb retains in-frame clones only, with some absent. This sample has about 240,000 clones, with approximately 84% found just once. Sequenced material: PBMCs. These TCRs come from a woman in her twenties or thirties in good health and CMV-seropositive.

This clone was counted once. This chain uses TRBV15 with TRBJ2-6; TRBD2 is a possible D gene (5 bases). This CDR3 spans 18 amino acids. Germline V gene lookup returns CDR1 LNHNV and CDR2 YYDKDF (reference sequence). Trimming cost V 0 bases and J 0 bases, with 12 bases left between them. The CDR3, as DNA: TGTGCCACCAGCAGAGATCGGACCGGGAACTCTGGGGCCAACGTCCTGACTTTC. Its translation: CATSRDRTGNSGANVLTF.

The CDR3 nucleotides read TGCGCCACCTATCGACAGGCCATCGTCGACCCACTTTACACCGGGGAGCTGTTTTTT. This translates into CATYRQAIVDPLYTGELFF. The chain recombines TRBV5-1 with TRBJ2-2, with a weak D call TRBD1 (6 bases). This CDR3 is 19 amino acids long. V lost 9 bases and J 3 bases, leaving 30 bases between the germline ends. Germline V gene sequence: CDR1 SGHRS, CDR2 YFSETQ.

The rearrangement uses TRBV30 and TRBJ1-1; perhaps TRBD1 as D (6 bases). Germline CDR1 and CDR2: GTSNPN and SVGIG (reference sequence). Deletions cut 3 bases from V and 11 bases from J, with 13 bases between. This CDR3 is 11 amino acids long. This chain's CDR3 is CAWRLNRAAFF. In nucleotides, the CDR3 is TGTGCCTGGAGGCTTAACAGGGCTGCTTTCTTT.

The chain employs TRBV18 and TRBJ2-4; D might be TRBD2 (5 bases). V lost 0 bases and J lost 0, with 6 bases in between. This CDR3 spans 15 amino acids. Per germline, CDR1 KGHSH and CDR2 LQKENI. CDR3 nucleotides: TGTGCCAGCTCACCACCCGGGGTAGCCAAAAACATTCAGTACTTC. Amino acids: CASSPPGVAKNIQYF.

The gene calls are TRBV5-6 and TRBJ2-7; tentatively, D is TRBD2 (5 bases). CDR1 and CDR2 from the germline V gene are SGHDT and YYEEEE. Trimming shortened V by 0 bases and J by 5 bases, and 9 bases separated the two germline ends. The CDR3 sequence is 13 residues long. CDR3 nucleotides: TGTGCCAGCAGCTTGGTTGAGGGTGACGAGCAGTACTTC. Its protein product is CASSLVEGDEQYF.

This clone was detected a few times. The J gene is TRBJ1-3, the V gene TRBV30; D gene ambiguous. V lost 8 bases to trimming and J lost 1 base, with 12 bases between them. Germline V lookup: CDR1 GTSNPN, CDR2 SVGIG (reference sequence). There are 13 residues in the CDR3. The CDR3 loop is CAIPARSGNTIYF. CDR3 DNA sequence: TGTGCCATACCCGCGAGGTCTGGAAACACCATATATTTT.

The chain recombines TRBV7-8 with TRBJ2-1; 7 bases agree with TRBD2. V lost 1 base, J lost 1 base, and 4 bases stayed unmatched. This CDR3 is 16 amino acids long. CDR1 and CDR2 from the germline V gene are SGHVS and FQNEAQ. The CDR3 loop reads CASSLVLAASYNEQFF. The CDR3 DNA reads TGTGCCAGCAGCTTAGTCCTAGCGGCTTCCTACAATGAGCAGTTCTTC.

The chain uses TRBV18 and TRBJ2-3; 8 positions agree with TRBD2. CDR1 and CDR2 (germline): KGHSH, LQKENI. The CDR3 spans 16 residues. Trimming cost V 6 bases and J 2 bases; bases outside gene matches: 10. CDR3 sequence (DNA): TGTGCCAGCTCCCCCTTGCGGGAGGCGCTCACAGATACGCAGTATTTT. The encoded protein is CASSPLREALTDTQYF.

In DNA, the CDR3 is TGTGCTAGTGGTTTGGAGCCGGACACTGAAGCTTTCTTT. Translation gives CASGLEPDTEAFF. V usage is TRBV12-5 and J usage is TRBJ1-1; D gene ambiguous. The CDR3 is 13 amino acids. Germline V gene sequence: CDR1 LGHNT, CDR2 FRNRAP. Trimming took off 1 base at V and 3 bases at J, with 6 bases between the two ends.